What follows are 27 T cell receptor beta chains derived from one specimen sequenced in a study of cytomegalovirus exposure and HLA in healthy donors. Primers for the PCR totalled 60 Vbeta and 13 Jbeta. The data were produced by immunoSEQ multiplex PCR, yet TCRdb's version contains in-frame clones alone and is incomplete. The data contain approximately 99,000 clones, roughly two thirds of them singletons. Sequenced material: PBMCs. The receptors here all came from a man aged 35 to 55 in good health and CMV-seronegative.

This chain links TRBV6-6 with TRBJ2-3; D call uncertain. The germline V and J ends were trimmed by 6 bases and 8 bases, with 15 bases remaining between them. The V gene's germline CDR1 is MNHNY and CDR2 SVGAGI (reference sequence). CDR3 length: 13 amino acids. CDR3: CASSHDASGTQYF. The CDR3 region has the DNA TGTGCCAGCAGCCACGATGCCTCGGGTACGCAGTATTTT.

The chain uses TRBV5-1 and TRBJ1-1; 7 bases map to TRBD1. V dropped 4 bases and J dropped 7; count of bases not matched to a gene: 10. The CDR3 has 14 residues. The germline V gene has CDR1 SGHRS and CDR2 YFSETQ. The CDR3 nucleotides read TGCGCCAGCAGCCCCTTCTCTGGACAGGTTGAAGCTTTCTTT. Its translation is CASSPFSGQVEAFF.

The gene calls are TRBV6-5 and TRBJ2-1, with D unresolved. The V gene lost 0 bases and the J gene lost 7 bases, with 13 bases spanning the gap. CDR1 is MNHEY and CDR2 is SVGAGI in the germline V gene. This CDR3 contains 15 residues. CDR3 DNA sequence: TGTGCCAGCAGTTACTCGCCCCAGTTCGGGAATGAGCAGTTCTTC. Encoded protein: CASSYSPQFGNEQFF.

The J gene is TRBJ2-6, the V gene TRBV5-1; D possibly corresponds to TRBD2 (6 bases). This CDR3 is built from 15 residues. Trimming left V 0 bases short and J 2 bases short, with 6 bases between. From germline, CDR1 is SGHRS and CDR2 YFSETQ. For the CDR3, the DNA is TGCGCCAGCAGCTTGGGGGGGGCTGGGGCCAACGTCCTGACTTTC. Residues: CASSLGGAGANVLTF. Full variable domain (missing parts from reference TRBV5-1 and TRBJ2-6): KAGVTQTPRYLIKTRGQQVTLSCSPISGHRSVSWYQQTPGQGLQFLFEYFSETQRNKGNFPGRFSGRQFSNSRSEMNVSTLELGDSALYLCASSLGGAGANVLTFGAGSRLTVL.

CDR3 sequence: CASSLLGQGTEKLFF. The CDR3 DNA reads as TGTGCCAGCTCACTTCTCGGACAGGGCACAGAAAAACTGTTTTTT. V gene TRBV18 combines with J gene TRBJ1-4, with 8 bases that match TRBD1. J gave up 8 bases and V 4 bases, and 9 bases lay outside the gene matches. Germline loops: CDR1 KGHSH, CDR2 LQKENI. This CDR3 has 15 residues.

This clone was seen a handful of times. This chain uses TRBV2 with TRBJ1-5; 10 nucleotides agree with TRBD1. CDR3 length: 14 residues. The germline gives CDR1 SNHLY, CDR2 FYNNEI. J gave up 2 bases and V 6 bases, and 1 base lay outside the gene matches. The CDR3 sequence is CASRGTGGNQPQHF. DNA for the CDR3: TGTGCCAGCAGGGGGACAGGGGGCAATCAGCCCCAGCATTTT.

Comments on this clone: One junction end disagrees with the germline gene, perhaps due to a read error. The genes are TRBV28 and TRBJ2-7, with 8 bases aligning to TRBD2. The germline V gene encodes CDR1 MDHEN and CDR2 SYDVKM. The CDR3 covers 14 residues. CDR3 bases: TGTGCCAGCACTTTAGCGGGGACCTCCTACGAGCAGTACTTC. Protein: CASTLAGTSYEQYF.

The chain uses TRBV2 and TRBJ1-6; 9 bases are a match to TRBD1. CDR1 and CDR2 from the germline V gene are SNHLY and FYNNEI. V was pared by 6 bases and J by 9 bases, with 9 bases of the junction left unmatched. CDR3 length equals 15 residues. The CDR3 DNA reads TGTGCCAGCAGGCGGGACAGGGAGCCTCCTTCACCCCTCCACTTT. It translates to CASRRDREPPSPLHF.

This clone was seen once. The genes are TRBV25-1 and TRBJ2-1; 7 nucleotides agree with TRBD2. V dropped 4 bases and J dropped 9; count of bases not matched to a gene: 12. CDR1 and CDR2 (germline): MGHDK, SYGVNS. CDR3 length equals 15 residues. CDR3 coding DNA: TGTGCCAGCAGTGGCCTCATCTGGGGGGAGGGTGAGCAGTTCTTC. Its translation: CASSGLIWGEGEQFF.

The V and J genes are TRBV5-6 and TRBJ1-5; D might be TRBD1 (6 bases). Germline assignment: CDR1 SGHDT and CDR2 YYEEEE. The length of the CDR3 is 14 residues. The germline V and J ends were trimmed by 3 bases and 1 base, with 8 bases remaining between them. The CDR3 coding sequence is TGTGCCAGCAGCTCCGGACAGAGCAATCAGCCCCAGCATTTT. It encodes CASSSGQSNQPQHF.

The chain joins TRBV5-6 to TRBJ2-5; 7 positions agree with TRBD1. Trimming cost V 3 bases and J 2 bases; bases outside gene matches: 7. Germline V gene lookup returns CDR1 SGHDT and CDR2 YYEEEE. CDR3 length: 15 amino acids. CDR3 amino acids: CASSSTWDRQETQYF. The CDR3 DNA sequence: TGTGCCAGCAGCTCCACCTGGGACAGACAAGAGACCCAGTACTTC.

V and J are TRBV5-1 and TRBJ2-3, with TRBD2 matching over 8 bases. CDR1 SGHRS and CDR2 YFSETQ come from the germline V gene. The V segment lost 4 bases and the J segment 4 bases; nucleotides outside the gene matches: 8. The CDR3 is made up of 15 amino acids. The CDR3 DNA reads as TGCGCCAGCAGCGACGCGGGGGGAGTTCCAGATACGCAGTATTTT. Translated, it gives CASSDAGGVPDTQYF.

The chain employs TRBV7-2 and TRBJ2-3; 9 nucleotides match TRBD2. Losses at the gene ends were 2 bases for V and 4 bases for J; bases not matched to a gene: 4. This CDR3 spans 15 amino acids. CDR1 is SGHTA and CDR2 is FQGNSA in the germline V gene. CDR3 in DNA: TGTGCCAGCAGCTTACGCGGGGGGGCAGCAGATACGCAGTATTTT. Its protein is CASSLRGGAADTQYF.

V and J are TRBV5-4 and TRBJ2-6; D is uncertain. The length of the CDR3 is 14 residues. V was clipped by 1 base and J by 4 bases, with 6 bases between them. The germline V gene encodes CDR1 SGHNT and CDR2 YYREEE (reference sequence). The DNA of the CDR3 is TGTGCCAGCAGCTTGCAGGCAGGGGCCAACGTCCTGACTTTC. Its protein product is CASSLQAGANVLTF.

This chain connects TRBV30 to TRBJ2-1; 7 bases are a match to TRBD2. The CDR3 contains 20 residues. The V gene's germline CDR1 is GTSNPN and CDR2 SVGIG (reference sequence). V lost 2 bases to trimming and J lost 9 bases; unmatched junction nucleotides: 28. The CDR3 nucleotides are TGTGCCTGGAGTCTTATTGGACATATGGGGTCGGCGCGGGGGTACCCTGAGCAGTTCTTC. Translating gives CAWSLIGHMGSARGYPEQFF.

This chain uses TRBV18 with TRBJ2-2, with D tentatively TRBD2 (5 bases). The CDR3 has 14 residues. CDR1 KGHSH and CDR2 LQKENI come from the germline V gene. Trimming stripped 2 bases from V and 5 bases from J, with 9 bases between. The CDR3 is CASSPVTNTGELFF. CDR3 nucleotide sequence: TGTGCCAGCTCACCAGTGACTAATACCGGGGAGCTGTTTTTT.

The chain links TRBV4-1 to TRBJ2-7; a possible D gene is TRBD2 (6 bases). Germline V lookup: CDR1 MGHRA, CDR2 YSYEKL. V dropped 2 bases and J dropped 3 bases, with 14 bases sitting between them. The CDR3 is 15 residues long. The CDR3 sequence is CASSQSSGSLYEQYF. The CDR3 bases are TGCGCCAGCAGCCAATCGTCCGGGAGCCTCTACGAGCAGTACTTC.

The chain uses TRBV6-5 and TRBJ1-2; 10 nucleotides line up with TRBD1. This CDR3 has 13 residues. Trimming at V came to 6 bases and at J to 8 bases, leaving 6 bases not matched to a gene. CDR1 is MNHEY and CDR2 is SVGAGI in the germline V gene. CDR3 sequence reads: CASSWDRGGGYTF. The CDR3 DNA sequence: TGTGCCAGCAGCTGGGACAGGGGAGGGGGCTACACCTTC.

In nucleotides, the CDR3 is TGTGCCAGCAGCCGGAGACCGAAGAACACTGAAGCTTTCTTT. As protein: CASSRRPKNTEAFF. The rearrangement links TRBV21-1 to TRBJ1-1. TRBV21-1 is a known pseudogene. The length of the CDR3 is 14 residues.

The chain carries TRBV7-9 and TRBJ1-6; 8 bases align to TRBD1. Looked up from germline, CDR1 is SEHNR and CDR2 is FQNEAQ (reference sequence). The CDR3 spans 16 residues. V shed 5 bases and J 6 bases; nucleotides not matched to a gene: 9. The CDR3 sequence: CASSPGWTGSNSPLHF. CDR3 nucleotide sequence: TGTGCCAGCAGCCCCGGTTGGACAGGGTCTAATTCACCCCTCCACTTT. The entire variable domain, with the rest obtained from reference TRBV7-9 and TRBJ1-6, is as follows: DTGVSQNPRHKITKRGQNVTFRCDPISEHNRLYWYRQTLGQGPEFLTYFQNEAQLEKSRLLSDRFSAERPKGSFSTLEIQRTEQGDSAMYLCASSPGWTGSNSPLHFGNGTRLTVT.

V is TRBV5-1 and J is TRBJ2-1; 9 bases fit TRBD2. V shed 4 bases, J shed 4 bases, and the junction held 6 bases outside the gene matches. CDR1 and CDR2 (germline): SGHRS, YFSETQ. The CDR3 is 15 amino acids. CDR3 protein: CASSLGTSTYNEQFF. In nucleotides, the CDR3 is TGCGCCAGCAGCCTCGGGACTAGCACGTACAATGAGCAGTTCTTC. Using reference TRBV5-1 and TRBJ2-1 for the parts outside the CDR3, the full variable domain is KAGVTQTPRYLIKTRGQQVTLSCSPISGHRSVSWYQQTPGQGLQFLFEYFSETQRNKGNFPGRFSGRQFSNSRSEMNVSTLELGDSALYLCASSLGTSTYNEQFFGPGTRLTVL.

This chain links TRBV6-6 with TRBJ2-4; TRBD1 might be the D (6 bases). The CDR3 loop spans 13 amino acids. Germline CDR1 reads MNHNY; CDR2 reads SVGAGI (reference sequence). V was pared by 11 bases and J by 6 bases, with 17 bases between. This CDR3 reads CASTGTNLNIQYF. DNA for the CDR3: TGTGCCTCCACCGGGACAAATCTAAACATTCAGTACTTC.

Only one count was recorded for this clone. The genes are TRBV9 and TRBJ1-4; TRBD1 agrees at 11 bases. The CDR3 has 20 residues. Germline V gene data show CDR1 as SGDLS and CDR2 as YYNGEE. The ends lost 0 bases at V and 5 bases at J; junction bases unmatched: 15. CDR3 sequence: CASSVAPHGPGTGGNEKLFF. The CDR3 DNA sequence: TGTGCCAGCAGCGTAGCCCCCCACGGTCCCGGGACAGGGGGAAATGAAAAACTGTTTTTT.

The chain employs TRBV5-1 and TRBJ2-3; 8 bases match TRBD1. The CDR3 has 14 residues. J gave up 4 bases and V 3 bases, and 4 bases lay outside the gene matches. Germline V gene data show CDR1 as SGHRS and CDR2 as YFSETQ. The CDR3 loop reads CASSSPTGADTQYF. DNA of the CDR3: TGCGCCAGCAGCTCACCGACAGGGGCAGATACGCAGTATTTT.

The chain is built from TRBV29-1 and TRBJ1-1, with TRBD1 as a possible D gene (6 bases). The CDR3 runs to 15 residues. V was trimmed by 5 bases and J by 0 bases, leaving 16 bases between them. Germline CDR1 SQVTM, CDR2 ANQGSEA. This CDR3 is CSVTKDRNLNTEAFF. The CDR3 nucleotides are TGCAGCGTTACTAAGGACAGAAACCTGAACACTGAAGCTTTCTTT.

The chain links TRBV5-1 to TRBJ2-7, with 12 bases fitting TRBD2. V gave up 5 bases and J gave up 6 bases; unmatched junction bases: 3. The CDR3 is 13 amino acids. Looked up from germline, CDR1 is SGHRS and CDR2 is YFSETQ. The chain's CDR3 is CASRALAGGEQYF. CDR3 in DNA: TGCGCCAGCAGAGCACTAGCGGGGGGCGAGCAGTACTTC.

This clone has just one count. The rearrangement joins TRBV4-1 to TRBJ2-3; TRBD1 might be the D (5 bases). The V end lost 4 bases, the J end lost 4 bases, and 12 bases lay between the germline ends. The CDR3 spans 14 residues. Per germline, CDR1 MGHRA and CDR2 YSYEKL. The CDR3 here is CASSPADRPDTQYF. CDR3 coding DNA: TGCGCCAGCAGCCCCGCTGACAGACCAGATACGCAGTATTTT.